Presented here are 31 T cell receptor beta chains from one specimen sequenced in a study of metastatic and nonmetastatic thyroid tumors. MiXCR reprocessed the PCR reads for TCRdb. The repertoire holds nearly 15,000 clones, roughly 19% seen once, with approximately 12% in the top ten. Among the patients, none had received any treatment before thyroid surgery. Specimen: blood. Receptors were obtained from a female donor with papillary thyroid cancer or a benign thyroid nodule (not recorded which). Some clones in this sample may be carry-over from other donors' samples.

This clone was picked up many times. This could be a read error, since a much larger clone is one nucleotide away. Within the sample, other DNA sequences also encode this same CDR3. As DNA, the CDR3 is TGTGCTAGTGGTTTGGTAGGGTTTGGCGGGTACCTCGATACGCAGTATTTT. This encodes CASGLVGFGGYLDTQYF. This chain uses TRBV12-5 with TRBJ2-3, with a weak D call TRBD2 (5 bases). The V end lost 0 bases, the J end lost 6 bases, and 19 bases lay between the germline ends. This CDR3 has 17 residues. Per the germline V gene, CDR1 is LGHNT and CDR2 is FRNRAP.

The chain combines TRBV7-8 with TRBJ1-5; TRBD1 might be the D (5 bases). There are 15 residues in the CDR3. Germline CDR1 SGHVS, CDR2 FQNEAQ. The V gene lost 5 bases and the J gene lost 3 bases, with 14 bases spanning the gap. CDR3 DNA: TGTGCCAGCAGCCCGGGACTGGGTATCAATCAGCCCCAGCATTTT. Amino acid sequence: CASSPGLGINQPQHF.

This clone came up many times. The chain joins TRBV5-1 to TRBJ2-7; TRBD2 matches at 7 bases. This CDR3 spans 16 amino acids. V shed 0 bases and J 2 bases; nucleotides not matched to a gene: 8. Germline V lookup: CDR1 SGHRS, CDR2 YFSETQ. CDR3 nucleotide sequence: TGCGCCAGCAGCTTGGCGACGACTAGCAGAGCCTACGAGCAGTACTTC. Amino acids: CASSLATTSRAYEQYF.

The table lists this clone with many counts. The rearrangement joins TRBV15 to TRBJ2-2; 7 nucleotides align to TRBD2. V was clipped by 0 bases and J by 8 bases; unmatched bases: 0. Germline assignment: CDR1 LNHNV and CDR2 YYDKDF (reference sequence). The CDR3 runs to 13 residues. The CDR3 DNA sequence: TGTGCCACCAGCAGAGACGGGGGGGGGGAGCTGTTTTTT. Translating it yields CATSRDGGGELFF.

This clone has ten or more counts. The chain links TRBV7-9 to TRBJ2-1; the D is unclear. This CDR3 contains 13 residues. The ends were cut back, 4 bases at V and 7 bases at J, with 11 bases in the middle. Germline V gene data show CDR1 as SEHNR and CDR2 as FQNEAQ (reference sequence). The CDR3 loop is CASSSTRLNEQFF. CDR3 DNA: TGTGCCAGCAGCTCTACCAGGCTGAATGAGCAGTTCTTC. The whole variable domain, filled in from reference TRBV7-9 and TRBJ2-1, reads DTGVSQNPRHKITKRGQNVTFRCDPISEHNRLYWYRQTLGQGPEFLTYFQNEAQLEKSRLLSDRFSAERPKGSFSTLEIQRTEQGDSAMYLCASSSTRLNEQFFGPGTRLTVL.

This clone counts as medium-sized. The rearrangement links TRBV19 to TRBJ2-1, with 7 bases fitting TRBD2. Looked up from germline, CDR1 is LNHDA and CDR2 is SQIVND (reference sequence). The CDR3 sequence is 12 residues long. V trimming: 4 bases; J trimming: 9 bases; junction bases outside the gene matches: 3. CDR3 in DNA: TGTGCCAGTAGTAGGGGGGGTGGTGAGCAGTTCTTC. The encoded protein is CASSRGGGEQFF.

The table lists this clone with many counts. The V and J genes are TRBV11-3 and TRBJ2-2, with D maybe TRBD1 (6 bases). The V and J ends lost 1 base and 4 bases respectively, with 16 bases between them. CDR3 length: 17 residues. In germline, CDR1 is SGHNT, CDR2 YENEEA. The CDR3 loop is CASSLGIRGSGTGELFF. CDR3 DNA sequence: TGTGCCAGCAGCTTAGGGATCAGGGGATCAGGCACCGGGGAGCTGTTTTTT. The full variable domain, with the rest looked up from reference TRBV11-3 and TRBJ2-2, is EAGVVQSPRYKIIEKKQPVAFWCNPISGHNTLYWYLQNLGQGPELLIRYENEEAVDDSQLPKDRFSAERLKGVDSTLKIQPAELGDSAVYLCASSLGIRGSGTGELFFGEGSRLTVL.

By sample fraction, this clone is medium-sized. The J gene is TRBJ2-7, the V gene TRBV19; 8 bases match TRBD1. The CDR3 spans 15 residues. V lost 5 bases to trimming and J lost 3 bases; unmatched junction nucleotides: 9. Germline CDR1 reads LNHDA; CDR2 reads SQIVND (reference sequence). The CDR3 DNA reads TGTGCCAGTAGTCCCCGGACAGGGAACAACTACGAGCAGTACTTC. Translated: CASSPRTGNNYEQYF. Looking up the rest from reference TRBV19 and TRBJ2-7 gives the full variable domain: DGGITQSPKYLFRKEGQNVTLSCEQNLNHDAMYWYRQDPGQGLRLIYYSQIVNDFQKGDIAEGYSVSREKKESFPLTVTSAQKNPTAFYLCASSPRTGNNYEQYFGPGTRLTVT.

By sample fraction, this clone is medium-sized. The J gene is TRBJ2-3, the V gene TRBV6-4; D uncertain. Trimming took off 3 bases at V and 6 bases at J, with 10 bases between the two ends. The CDR3 consists of 13 residues. Germline V CDR1 and CDR2: MRHNA, SNTAGT. The CDR3 here is CASSDGLGDTQYF. CDR3 bases: TGTGCCAGCAGTGATGGGTTGGGGGATACGCAGTATTTT.

The sample holds one count of this clone. This may come from a read error, since a much larger clone is one base off. The rearrangement links TRBV5-6 to TRBJ2-1; D might be TRBD2 (5 bases). The CDR3 totals 12 residues. The germline CDR1 and CDR2 sequences are SGHDT and YYEEEE. The CDR3 region is CASSLEEDDQFF. Written as DNA, the CDR3 is TGTGCCAGCAGCCTGGAGGAAGATGATCAGTTCTTC.

The chain couples TRBV24-1 to TRBJ1-2; 7 nucleotides align to TRBD1. Looked up from germline, CDR1 is KGHDR and CDR2 is SFDVKD. This CDR3 contains 18 residues. V lost 2 bases, J lost 3 bases, and 14 bases stayed unmatched. The CDR3 protein is CATSDSPGGQEHDYGYTF. CDR3 sequence (DNA): TGTGCCACCAGTGATTCCCCAGGGGGGCAGGAACATGACTATGGCTACACCTTC.

This clone was observed at least ten times. In DNA, the CDR3 is TGCAGCGTTGAAAAACAGGGATCGGGGGGAGCTTTCTTT. It translates to CSVEKQGSGGAFF. This rearrangement joins TRBV29-1 to TRBJ1-1; D possibly corresponds to TRBD1 (6 bases). CDR3 length equals 13 residues. V lost 2 bases, J lost 10 bases, and 17 bases lay in between. CDR1 and CDR2 (germline): SQVTM, ANQGSEA.

Comments on this clone: A much larger clonotype is one base distant, so this may be a read error. The same CDR3 also results from other DNA sequences found in this sample. The rearrangement joins TRBV19 to TRBJ2-2; maybe TRBD2 (6 bases). The CDR3 runs to 14 residues. The germline V gene encodes CDR1 LNHDA and CDR2 SQIVND (reference sequence). The CDR3 sequence: CATTPDYNTGELFF. The DNA of the CDR3 is TGCGCCACCACCCCGGACTATAACACCGGGGAGCTGTTTTTT.

This clone was observed a handful of times. The rearrangement joins TRBV30 to TRBJ1-5, with D possibly TRBD1 on 5 matching bases. The length of the CDR3 is 12 residues. The V and J ends lost 8 bases and 7 bases respectively, with 15 bases between them. CDR1 is GTSNPN, CDR2 SVGIG, per germline (reference sequence). The CDR3 coding sequence is TGTGCCCTCCGGCAGGGTGCCCAGCCCCAGCATTTT. As protein: CALRQGAQPQHF.

This clone was recorded at least ten times. The V gene is TRBV6-1, the J gene TRBJ2-7; 8 nucleotides match TRBD1. This CDR3 region has 14 residues. Germline V gene lookup returns CDR1 MNHNS and CDR2 SASEGT. The V segment lost 8 bases and the J segment 2 bases; nucleotides outside the gene matches: 8. The CDR3: CASSRDRNTYEQYF. As DNA, the CDR3 is TGTGCCAGCTCAAGGGACAGGAATACCTACGAGCAGTACTTC.

This clone was detected only a few times. V and J are TRBV28 and TRBJ2-3, with 10 positions matching TRBD2. Looked up from germline, CDR1 is MDHEN and CDR2 is SYDVKM. This CDR3 has 19 amino acids. With V trimmed by 1 base and J by 6 bases, 16 bases remained unmatched. CDR3 coding DNA: TGTGCCAGCAGTTTATCACGAGGGTCTAGCGGGAGAGCACGGGATACGCAGTATTTT. It translates to CASSLSRGSSGRARDTQYF. Filled out from reference TRBV28 and TRBJ2-3, the complete variable domain reads DVKVTQSSRYLVKRTGEKVFLECVQDMDHENMFWYRQDPGLGLRLIYFSYDVKMKEKGDIPEGYSVSREKKERFSLILESASTNQTSMYLCASSLSRGSSGRARDTQYFGPGTRLTVL.

At least ten counts were recorded for this clone. This chain uses TRBV20-1 with TRBJ2-5; TRBD2 agrees at 7 bases. The V segment lost 5 bases and the J segment 7 bases; nucleotides outside the gene matches: 19. CDR3 length: 16 amino acids. Germline lookup yields CDR1 DFQATT and CDR2 SNEGSKA (reference sequence). CDR3 coding DNA: TGCAGTGCTCAGACCTCGGGACTATCCGCCCAGGGGACCCAGTACTTC. It specifies CSAQTSGLSAQGTQYF.

Only a few counts were recorded for this clone. The same CDR3 is also encoded by other DNA sequences in this sample. The rearrangement links TRBV5-4 to TRBJ2-7; perhaps TRBD2 as D (5 bases). V dropped 1 base and J dropped 1 base, with 15 bases sitting between them. This CDR3 contains 16 residues. Germline CDR1 is SGHNT and CDR2 is YYREEE (reference sequence). DNA of the CDR3: TGTGCCAGCAGCTTGAATAGAGGGCCTCAATCCTACGAGCAGTACTTC. Encoded protein: CASSLNRGPQSYEQYF.

This clone showed up many times. The gene calls are TRBV29-1 and TRBJ2-5; tentatively, D is TRBD1 or TRBD2 (6 bases each). The CDR3 runs to 12 residues. Trimming shortened V by 5 bases and J by 3 bases, and 10 bases separated the two germline ends. Germline V gene lookup returns CDR1 SQVTM and CDR2 ANQGSEA. The CDR3 sequence: CSVRGVEETQYF. The CDR3 DNA is TGCAGCGTTAGGGGGGTTGAAGAGACCCAGTACTTC.

The table lists this clone with many counts. This sequence joins TRBV7-7 and TRBJ2-7, with D maybe TRBD1 (6 bases). The germline V and J ends were trimmed by 5 bases and 6 bases, with 14 bases remaining between them. Per the germline V gene, CDR1 is SSHAT and CDR2 is FNYEAQ (reference sequence). The CDR3 has 13 residues. In DNA form, the CDR3 reads TGTGCCAGCAGCCTAGGACAACAGGGCGAGCAGTACTTC. It codes for CASSLGQQGEQYF.

This clone was counted ten times or more. The rearrangement links TRBV10-3 to TRBJ1-1; D ambiguous. This CDR3 spans 12 amino acids. The germline V gene encodes CDR1 ENHRY and CDR2 SYGVKD. Trimming took 7 bases from V and 4 from J, leaving 10 bases between them. CDR3 sequence (DNA): TGTGCCATCATGAGTGGACGCACTGAAGCTTTCTTT. It codes for CAIMSGRTEAFF.

This clone was found once. The rearrangement uses TRBV5-1 and TRBJ2-3; D unclear. This CDR3 has 13 amino acids. Trimming left V 7 bases short and J 4 bases short, with 13 bases between. Germline V gene sequence: CDR1 SGHRS, CDR2 YFSETQ. The CDR3 loop is CASAMVQPDTQYF. CDR3 sequence (DNA): TGCGCCAGCGCCATGGTCCAGCCAGATACGCAGTATTTT.

This clone turned up a few times. The rearrangement joins TRBV6-2 or TRBV6-3 to TRBJ2-5, with 12 bases matching TRBD2. The germline gives CDR1 MNHEY, CDR2 SVGEGT. The CDR3 totals 15 residues. After removal of 6 bases from V and 3 bases from J, the junction contained 5 bases not matched to a gene. As DNA, the CDR3 is TGTGCCAGCAGCAATCGACTAGCGGGGGAAGAGACCCAGTACTTC. Encoded protein: CASSNRLAGEETQYF.

By share of the sample, this clone is medium-sized (0.01 to 0.1%). The rearrangement joins TRBV7-8 to TRBJ2-7; D unclear. CDR1 is SGHVS, CDR2 FQNEAQ, per germline. V dropped 5 bases and J dropped 3 bases, with 8 bases sitting between them. The CDR3 covers 12 residues. The CDR3 DNA sequence: TGTGCCAGCAGCCCGCCGATCTACGAGCAGTACTTC. Protein sequence: CASSPPIYEQYF.

This clone was observed at least ten times. A much bigger clone sits one base away, suggesting this may be a read error. This chain connects TRBV3-1 to TRBJ2-7; D perhaps matches TRBD2 (5 bases). Trimming stripped 4 bases from V and 2 bases from J, with 9 bases between. The CDR3 has 13 amino acids. Germline-derived CDR1 and CDR2 are LGHDT and YNNKEL (reference sequence). The CDR3 spells CASSPRGPYEQYF. As DNA, the CDR3 is TGTGCCAGCAGCCCTCGAGGGCCCTACGAGCAGTACTTC.

This clone has ten or more counts. V gene TRBV2 combines with J gene TRBJ2-4; D might be TRBD2 (6 bases). The germline V gene encodes CDR1 SNHLY and CDR2 FYNNEI. The V end lost 8 bases, the J end lost 6 bases, and 11 bases lay between the germline ends. The CDR3 has 12 amino acids. This chain's CDR3 is CASGGGGNIQYF. CDR3 nucleotides: TGTGCCAGCGGGGGAGGCGGAAACATTCAGTACTTC.

This clone counts as medium-sized (0.01 to 0.1%). The chain recombines TRBV6-1 with TRBJ2-7; D is possibly TRBD2 (6 bases). Trimming pared 8 bases from V and 6 bases from J, leaving 20 bases between. CDR1 and CDR2 (germline): MNHNS, SASEGT. This CDR3 spans 14 amino acids. CDR3 sequence reads: CASRFTGVVSEQYF. The DNA for the CDR3 is TGTGCCAGCCGCTTTACGGGAGTGGTTTCCGAGCAGTACTTC.

This clone was observed at least ten times. J is TRBJ2-7 and V is TRBV29-1, with 8 bases identical to TRBD1. The V gene's germline CDR1 is SQVTM and CDR2 ANQGSEA. This CDR3 comprises 12 residues. The V segment lost 5 bases and the J segment 6 bases; nucleotides outside the gene matches: 6. In nucleotides, the CDR3 is TGCAGCGTTCGGGCACAGGGGGGCGAGCAGTACTTC. Protein sequence: CSVRAQGGEQYF.

This clone was counted many times. Here the CDR3 DNA reads TGCGCCAGCAGCCAATTTCGGCTAGCGCCTGAGCAGTACTTC. It yields the protein CASSQFRLAPEQYF. The rearrangement joins TRBV4-1 to TRBJ2-7; D perhaps matches TRBD2 (6 bases). V was clipped by 2 bases and J by 7 bases, with 15 bases between them. The length of the CDR3 is 14 residues. The germline V gene encodes CDR1 MGHRA and CDR2 YSYEKL.

This clone was seen more than once but under ten times. A much larger clone sits a single nucleotide away, making a read error possible. This specimen includes other DNA sequences encoding the same CDR3. The chain uses TRBV5-4 and TRBJ1-1; possible D gene TRBD1, 5 bases. CDR1 SGHNT and CDR2 YYREEE come from the germline V gene (reference sequence). This CDR3 has 15 residues. The chain's CDR3 is CASSPNQQENTEAFF. Written as DNA, the CDR3 is TGTGCCAGCAGCCCGAACCAACAGGAAAACACTGAGGCTTTCTTT.

This clone was recorded many times. The chain recombines TRBV19 with TRBJ2-7, with 8 bases that match TRBD1. The V gene's germline CDR1 is LNHDA and CDR2 SQIVND (reference sequence). V trimming: 2 bases; J trimming: 2 bases; junction bases outside the gene matches: 2. This CDR3 comprises 14 residues. The CDR3 is CASSIQQGAYEQYF. DNA of the CDR3: TGTGCCAGTAGTATACAACAGGGGGCCTACGAGCAGTACTTC. Full variable domain (missing parts from reference TRBV19 and TRBJ2-7): DGGITQSPKYLFRKEGQNVTLSCEQNLNHDAMYWYRQDPGQGLRLIYYSQIVNDFQKGDIAEGYSVSREKKESFPLTVTSAQKNPTAFYLCASSIQQGAYEQYFGPGTRLTVT.